This TCR beta chain was obtained from a study of CD8+CD57+ T cells in acquired aplastic anemia. The V gene end was trimmed by 7 bases and the J gene end by 1 base; junction bases not matched to a gene: 7. Germline V CDR1 and CDR2: SNHLY, FYNNEI. This CDR3 has 15 amino acids. Using genomic DNA as the template, TCR beta VDJ and CDR3 profiling was carried out. MiXCR, run by TCRdb on the reads, gives a single entry per CDR3 protein. The sample lists about 180,000 distinct CDR3 sequences, 40% to 50% occurring once. This clonotype showed up many times. The sample was sorted CD4+, CD8+, or CD8+CD57+ T cells (not recorded which) from PBMCs. The source is a human donor in good health. The chain joins TRBV2 to TRBJ2-3; 8 bases agree with TRBD2. CDR3 protein: CASNPNSGGTDTQYF. The DNA for the CDR3 is TGTGCCAGCAATCCCAATAGCGGGGGCACAGATACGCAGTATTTT.